The 9 T cell receptor beta chains reported below all come from one sample, sequenced in a study of T and B cells in COVID-19 patients. Blood genomic DNA input for TRB amplification was roughly 250-550 ng. BIOMED2 TRB-A/B primer pools were used in multiplex TRB PCR. MiXCR, run by TCRdb on the multiplex PCR reads, gives a single entry per CDR3 protein. The profile covers roughly 3,300 distinct CDR3 sequences, with around 25% appearing a single time and about 25% taken by the ten largest. The sequenced material came from blood. The receptors stem from a human donor with active COVID-19.

This chain joins TRBV20-1 and TRBJ2-7; 8 bases are a match to TRBD1. This CDR3 contains 12 residues. Germline CDR1 reads DFQATT; CDR2 reads SNEGSKA (reference sequence). J lost 7 bases, V lost 3 bases, and 5 bases had no gene match. Here the CDR3 DNA reads TGCAGTGCTAGCCAGGGGGCGCGTGAGCAGTACTTC. It codes for CSASQGAREQYF.

This clonotype ranks as large. The rearrangement uses TRBV19 and TRBJ2-2; TRBD1 aligns across 7 bases. Trimming took 4 bases from V and 0 from J; bases not matched to a gene: 5. The CDR3 spans 16 residues. The germline CDR1 and CDR2 sequences are LNHDA and SQIVND (reference sequence). The CDR3 loop reads CASSTLGTANTGELFF. CDR3 coding DNA: TGTGCCAGTAGTACCCTCGGGACAGCGAACACCGGGGAGCTGTTTTTT.

This clonotype has a handful of counts. V is TRBV21-1 and J is TRBJ2-3; TRBD1 was called by the table and not checked on the DNA. TRBV21-1 is annotated as a pseudogene. This CDR3 is built from 16 residues. The CDR3 here is CASNKPYRATTDTQYF. In DNA form, the CDR3 reads TGTGCCAGCAATAAACCTTACAGGGCAACCACAGATACGCAGTATTTT.

The chain combines TRBV27 with TRBJ1-2, with 9 bases matching TRBD1. This CDR3 has 13 amino acids. Trimming removed 5 bases from V and 6 bases from J; junction bases left unmatched: 4. In germline, CDR1 is MNHEY, CDR2 SMNVEV (reference sequence). The CDR3 DNA is TGTGCCAGCAGTGTTGGGGACAGGGATGGCTACACCTTC. This codes for CASSVGDRDGYTF.

The rearrangement links TRBV29-1 to TRBJ2-7; 10 bases line up with TRBD1. The J call could be wrong; TRBJ2-5 is a better fit for the DNA end. Germline V gene lookup returns CDR1 SQVTM and CDR2 ANQGSEA. The CDR3 length is 12 residues. In DNA form, the CDR3 reads TGCAGCGCCGACAGGGGGCGCGAGACCCAGTACTTC. As protein: CSADRGRETQYF.

This clonotype is labeled medium-sized (0.01 to 0.1%). The rearrangement links TRBV12-3 or TRBV12-4 to TRBJ2-5; a possible D gene is TRBD2 (5 bases). Trimming cost V 6 bases and J 5 bases, with 19 bases left between them. This CDR3 comprises 15 residues. CDR3 protein: CASSRSTGLRETQYF. The CDR3 DNA follows: TGTGCCAGCAGCCGTAGTACGGGGTTGAGGGAGACCCAGTACTTC.

By its share, this clonotype is medium-sized (0.01 to 0.1%). The V call is TRBV15, the J call TRBJ2-1; no clear D gene. V lost 0 bases, J lost 6 bases, and 9 bases lay in between. The CDR3 consists of 14 residues. The V gene's germline CDR1 is LNHNV and CDR2 YYDKDF (reference sequence). The CDR3 bases are TGTGCCACCAGCAGAGAGCGAGGAATCAATGAGCAGTTCTTC. It yields the protein CATSRERGINEQFF.

This clonotype appeared a single time. The chain joins TRBV30 to TRBJ1-1, with D hard to call. The CDR3 length is 14 residues. V lost 4 bases, J lost 0 bases, and 12 bases lay in between. Per the germline V gene, CDR1 is GTSNPN and CDR2 is SVGIG (reference sequence). CDR3 region: CAWTGLTVNTEAFF. The CDR3 nucleotides read TGTGCCTGGACCGGACTGACGGTGAACACTGAAGCTTTCTTT.

By proportion, this clonotype is large. CDR3 amino acids: CASSLRGPGNTIYF. CDR3 sequence (DNA): TGTGCCAGCAGCTTAAGAGGGCCTGGAAACACCATATATTTT. The chain is built from TRBV11-3 and TRBJ1-3; D gene uncertain. The CDR3 consists of 14 residues. Trimming removed 2 bases from V and 2 bases from J, with 7 bases in between. Per the germline V gene, CDR1 is SGHNT and CDR2 is YENEEA.